These 16 T cell receptor beta chains originate from one sample sequenced in a study of lymphopenia after photon versus proton radiotherapy. Sequencing was performed with immunoSEQ multiplex PCR; in TCRdb, only in-frame clones are kept and a portion is missing. The sample contains 50,000 or so clones, more than 85% of which appear only once. Source: peripheral blood, taken from a patient treated with photon-based radiotherapy. All receptors derive from a woman between 40 and 50 years old with cholangiocarcinoma.

The chain recombines TRBV2 with TRBJ2-7, with D unresolved. CDR1 and CDR2 from the germline V gene are SNHLY and FYNNEI. Trimming stripped 7 bases from V and 0 bases from J, with 10 bases between. The CDR3 spans 13 residues. As DNA, the CDR3 is TGTGCCAGCACCATTGACCGCTCCTACGAGCAGTACTTC. Its translation: CASTIDRSYEQYF. The whole variable domain, remainder taken from reference TRBV2 and TRBJ2-7, is EPEVTQTPSHQVTQMGQEVILRCVPISNHLYFYWYRQILGQKVEFLVSFYNNEISEKSEIFDDQFSVERPDGSNFTLKIRSTKLEDSAMYFCASTIDRSYEQYFGPGTRLTVT.

V gene TRBV7-9 combines with J gene TRBJ1-2; D remains unclear. This CDR3 comprises 12 residues. With 8 bases removed from V and 2 bases from J, the gap between germline ends came to 9 bases. Germline V gene lookup returns CDR1 SEHNR and CDR2 FQNEAQ (reference sequence). CDR3 nucleotides: TGTGCCAGCGGCGCACCGAACTATGGCTACACCTTC. Translating gives CASGAPNYGYTF.

This chain connects TRBV2 to TRBJ1-2; 12 nucleotides align to TRBD1. The CDR3 extends over 14 amino acids. Germline-derived CDR1 and CDR2 are SNHLY and FYNNEI. Losses at the gene ends were 7 bases for V and 8 bases for J; bases not matched to a gene: 8. CDR3 sequence (DNA): TGTGCCAGCACCAACGGGGACAGGGGGCGAGGCTACACCTTC. Translating it yields CASTNGDRGRGYTF. Looking up the rest from reference TRBV2 and TRBJ1-2 gives the full variable domain: EPEVTQTPSHQVTQMGQEVILRCVPISNHLYFYWYRQILGQKVEFLVSFYNNEISEKSEIFDDQFSVERPDGSNFTLKIRSTKLEDSAMYFCASTNGDRGRGYTFGSGTRLTVV.

This chain links TRBV29-1 with TRBJ1-1; the D gene is possibly TRBD1 (6 bases). The CDR3 spans 14 residues. Trimming pared 5 bases from V and 1 base from J, leaving 14 bases between. CDR1 and CDR2 from the germline V gene are SQVTM and ANQGSEA. This chain's CDR3 is CSVKTGSGNTEAFF. CDR3 nucleotide sequence: TGCAGCGTTAAAACAGGGTCTGGGAACACTGAAGCTTTCTTT. Variable domain in full (rest from reference TRBV29-1 and TRBJ1-1): SAVISQKPSRDICQRGTSLTIQCQVDSQVTMMFWYRQQPGQSLTLIATANQGSEATYESGFVIDKFPISRPNLTFSTLTVSNMSPEDSSIYLCSVKTGSGNTEAFFGQGTRLTVV.

The chain links TRBV30 to TRBJ2-7; 10 nucleotides match TRBD2. The V gene's germline CDR1 is GTSNPN and CDR2 SVGIG (reference sequence). The CDR3 loop spans 14 amino acids. The V gene end was trimmed by 1 base and the J gene end by 3 bases; junction bases not matched to a gene: 3. The CDR3 nucleotides read TGTGCCTGGAGTGGAATAGCGGGGGGCTACGAGCAGTACTTC. Protein: CAWSGIAGGYEQYF.

The chain recombines TRBV29-1 with TRBJ1-1; D gene unclear. CDR1 SQVTM and CDR2 ANQGSEA come from the germline V gene. The length of the CDR3 is 12 residues. V dropped 6 bases and J dropped 3 bases, with 11 bases sitting between them. The CDR3 coding sequence is TGCAGCGTACCTAATTCGGACACTGAAGCTTTCTTT. Its translation is CSVPNSDTEAFF.

The V call is TRBV9, the J call TRBJ1-1; 8 bases are a match to TRBD1. The CDR3 loop spans 17 amino acids. With 4 bases clipped from V and 0 bases from J, the junction kept 11 bases outside the gene matches. Germline V gene sequence: CDR1 SGDLS, CDR2 YYNGEE. The CDR3 spells CASSLTGAGGMNTEAFF. CDR3 nucleotide sequence: TGTGCCAGCAGCCTGACAGGGGCTGGGGGCATGAACACTGAAGCTTTCTTT. The full variable domain, with the rest looked up from reference TRBV9 and TRBJ1-1, is DSGVTQTPKHLITATGQRVTLRCSPRSGDLSVYWYQQSLDQGLQFLIQYYNGEERAKGNILERFSAQQFPDLHSELNLSSLELGDSALYFCASSLTGAGGMNTEAFFGQGTRLTVV.

This clone was seen once. This chain connects TRBV5-4 to TRBJ2-5; 8 nucleotides match TRBD2. The CDR3 runs 16 residues. Germline V gene sequence: CDR1 SGHNT, CDR2 YYREEE (reference sequence). V dropped 1 base and J dropped 1; count of bases not matched to a gene: 6. CDR3 bases: TGTGCCAGCAGCTTGAAAAGCGGGAGTGTCCAAGAGACCCAGTACTTC. This translates into CASSLKSGSVQETQYF.

The sample holds a few counts of this clone. V is TRBV2 and J is TRBJ2-3; no clear D gene. Per the germline V gene, CDR1 is SNHLY and CDR2 is FYNNEI. The CDR3 consists of 16 residues. Between the trimmed V and J ends, which lost 0 bases and 6 bases, there was a span of 16 bases. The chain's CDR3 is CASSEALRGTSDTQYF. CDR3 nucleotides: TGTGCCAGCAGTGAAGCGCTTCGTGGTACGTCGGATACGCAGTATTTT.

CDR3 nucleotide sequence: TGTGCCACCAGCAGAGATCGTGGGCAGGGGCCCCAGCATTTT. Its protein is CATSRDRGQGPQHF. This chain connects TRBV15 to TRBJ1-5, with a weak D call TRBD1 (5 bases). CDR3 length: 14 residues. The V and J ends lost 0 bases and 9 bases respectively, with 12 bases between them. CDR1 is LNHNV, CDR2 YYDKDF, per germline (reference sequence).

Concerning this clone itself: The sample holds other DNA sequences that translate to the same CDR3. The CDR3 nucleotides read TGTGCCAGCAGTTTACGGAACACTGAAGCTTTCTTT. Translated, it gives CASSLRNTEAFF. V usage is TRBV6-5 and J usage is TRBJ1-1; D call uncertain. V was shortened by 4 bases and J by 1 base, with 4 bases between the two germline ends. CDR3 length equals 12 residues. The germline V gene has CDR1 MNHEY and CDR2 SVGAGI.

J is TRBJ2-7 and V is TRBV27; D is undetermined. The V gene's germline CDR1 is MNHEY and CDR2 SMNVEV (reference sequence). The germline V and J ends were trimmed by 3 bases and 4 bases, with 10 bases remaining between them. CDR3 length: 13 residues. The CDR3 sequence: CASSFITGYEQYF. CDR3 coding DNA: TGTGCCAGCAGTTTTATCACCGGGTACGAGCAGTACTTC.

The chain links TRBV9 to TRBJ2-2, with 7 bases that match TRBD1. The CDR3 runs to 15 residues. Per the germline V gene, CDR1 is SGDLS and CDR2 is YYNGEE. V trimming: 3 bases; J trimming: 5 bases; junction bases outside the gene matches: 7. This chain's CDR3 is CASSETDRATGELFF. DNA for the CDR3: TGTGCCAGCAGCGAAACCGACAGGGCGACCGGGGAGCTGTTTTTT. Together with reference TRBV9 and TRBJ2-2, the CDR3 gives the full variable domain: DSGVTQTPKHLITATGQRVTLRCSPRSGDLSVYWYQQSLDQGLQFLIQYYNGEERAKGNILERFSAQQFPDLHSELNLSSLELGDSALYFCASSETDRATGELFFGEGSRLTVL.

The chain recombines TRBV5-1 with TRBJ2-1; the D gene is possibly TRBD1 (6 bases). Between the trimmed V and J ends, which lost 0 bases and 10 bases, there was a span of 17 bases. This CDR3 has 15 residues. Looked up from germline, CDR1 is SGHRS and CDR2 is YFSETQ. The CDR3 DNA reads as TGCGCCAGCAGCTTGGCGCGACAGGTGCCTAGCGAGCAGTTCTTC. Translation gives CASSLARQVPSEQFF. Drawing the rest from reference TRBV5-1 and TRBJ2-1, the complete variable domain is KAGVTQTPRYLIKTRGQQVTLSCSPISGHRSVSWYQQTPGQGLQFLFEYFSETQRNKGNFPGRFSGRQFSNSRSEMNVSTLELGDSALYLCASSLARQVPSEQFFGPGTRLTVL.

The chain recombines TRBV11-3 with TRBJ2-3, with 9 nucleotides matching TRBD2. This CDR3 region has 14 residues. CDR1 is SGHNT, CDR2 YENEEA, per germline. The V and J ends lost 4 bases and 4 bases, in that order; junction bases with no gene match: 3. The CDR3 here is CASSSLAGADTQYF. CDR3 nucleotide sequence: TGTGCCAGCAGCTCCTTAGCGGGAGCAGATACGCAGTATTTT.

The J gene is TRBJ1-1, the V gene TRBV9, with a possible D match to TRBD1 (5 bases). Germline loops: CDR1 SGDLS, CDR2 YYNGEE. This CDR3 contains 11 residues. Between the trimmed V and J ends, which lost 3 bases and 5 bases, there was a span of 5 bases. Written as DNA, the CDR3 is TGTGCCAGCAGCGGGGGGACTGAAGCTTTCTTT. Translated, it gives CASSGGTEAFF.